Described below is a single TCR beta chain sequence and its context. Other DNA sequences from this sample encode an identical CDR3 as well. TCRdb's copy holds only in-frame clones and misses some; the assay was immunoSEQ multiplex PCR. This sample has around 210,000 clones; roughly 90% occur once, and the top ten carry roughly 0.78%. This entry comes from a study of blood T cell repertoires in COVID-19. Background on the study: There were acute and convalescent COVID-19 samples, and they came from the United States, Italy and Spain.

This clonotype was obtained from a woman aged 70-85 years with acute or convalescent COVID-19. The sequenced material came from peripheral blood.

Written as DNA, the CDR3 is TGTGCCAGCAGTTACGGCATCTCCTACGAGCAGTACTTC. As protein: CASSYGISYEQYF. This sequence joins TRBV6-5 and TRBJ2-7; D not certain. V gave up 2 bases and J gave up 0 bases, with 5 bases separating them. The CDR3 extends over 13 amino acids. The V gene's germline CDR1 is MNHEY and CDR2 SVGAGI.